This T cell receptor beta chain was obtained from a study of blood T cells in healthy people across ages. Whole-study findings and limits: Donors of long life had a larger count of naive CD4+ cells and greater diversity than aged donors.

Next came a second PCR, run for roughly 6 to 11 cycles, which used a sample-barcoded 5' primer along with a J-beta primer mix. TCRdb re-analysed the 5' RACE reads in MiXCR, keeping a single row per CDR3 protein. The sample lists roughly 730,000 distinct CDR3 sequences, approximately 53% occurring once. A remark on this clonotype: The antigen is unknown.

Germline assignment: CDR1 MDHEN and CDR2 SYDVKM. CDR3 size: 15 residues. The V gene lost 5 bases and the J gene lost 4 bases, with 12 bases spanning the gap. This TCR came from a man aged 35 to 55 in good health. This chain uses TRBV28 with TRBJ2-6, with a weak D call TRBD1 (6 bases). Sequencing was performed on blood. CDR3 nucleotides: TGTGCCAGCAGTACAGGGACCGGAGGGGCCAACGTCCTGACTTTC. Amino acid sequence: CASSTGTGGANVLTF.